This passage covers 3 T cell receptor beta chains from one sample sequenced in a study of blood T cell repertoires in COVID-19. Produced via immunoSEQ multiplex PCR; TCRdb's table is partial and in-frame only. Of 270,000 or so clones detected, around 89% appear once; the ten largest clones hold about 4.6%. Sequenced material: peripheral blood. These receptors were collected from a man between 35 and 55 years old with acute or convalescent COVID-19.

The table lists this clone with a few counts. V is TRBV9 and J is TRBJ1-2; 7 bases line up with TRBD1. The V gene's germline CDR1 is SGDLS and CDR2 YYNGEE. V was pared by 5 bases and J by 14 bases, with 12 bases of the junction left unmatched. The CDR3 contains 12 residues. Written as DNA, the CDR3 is TGTGCCAGCAGTCAAACCACAGGGGCCGCGACCTTC. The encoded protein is CASSQTTGAATF.

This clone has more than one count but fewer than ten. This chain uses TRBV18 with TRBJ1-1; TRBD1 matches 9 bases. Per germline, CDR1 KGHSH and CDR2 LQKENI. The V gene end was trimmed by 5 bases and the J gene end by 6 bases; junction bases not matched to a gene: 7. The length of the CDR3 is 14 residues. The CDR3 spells CASSTQTGGAEAFF. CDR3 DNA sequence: TGTGCCAGCTCAACCCAGACAGGGGGGGCTGAAGCTTTCTTT.

In DNA, the CDR3 is TGCGCCAGCAGCCAAGAGGCAGGGTTCCCAGCCTTTAACTATGGCTACACCTTC. Protein sequence: CASSQEAGFPAFNYGYTF. V gene TRBV4-1 combines with J gene TRBJ1-2, with a tentative D call TRBD1 (5 bases). Per germline, CDR1 MGHRA and CDR2 YSYEKL. V lost 0 bases and J lost 1, with 18 bases in between. The CDR3 sequence is 18 residues long.